This TCR beta chain originates from a study of T-cell reconstitution after alpha-beta-depleted transplantation in children. The V and J ends lost 4 bases and 8 bases respectively, with 18 bases between them. This CDR3 has 15 amino acids. Germline CDR1 SNHLY, CDR2 FYNNEI. The TCRbeta library incorporated unique molecular identifiers. MiXCR, applied by TCRdb to the PCR reads, yields one record per CDR3 protein. Of 200,000 to 250,000 distinct CDR3 sequences listed, about 9.2% are singletons. The sequencing used PBMCs from the stem cell graft donor, collected from the stem cell graft. This rearrangement joins TRBV2 to TRBJ2-1; D gene ambiguous. The sequence derives from a human donor who donated a stem cell graft to a child with acute lymphoblastic leukemia. CDR3 sequence reads: CASSAREFVSDEQFF. The CDR3 nucleotides are TGTGCCAGCAGTGCTAGGGAATTTGTCTCCGATGAGCAGTTCTTC.